These T cell receptor beta chains were read from a single sample in a study of T cell repertoires in cytomegalovirus infection. TCRdb passed the reads through MiXCR, listing each CDR3 protein once. The sample includes over 250,000 distinct CDR3 sequences, roughly a fifth of them seen just once. Antigen specificity for these receptors is unknown. Source: cultured PBMCs, taken from culture after CMV antigen stimulation. Receptor source: a human donor in good health (CMV status not recorded). Some clones in this sample may be carry-over from other donors' samples. CDR3s include the opening cysteine and the closing phenylalanine or tryptophan. The D gene is left open where the match is weak. Clone sizes are given selectively: once, few, many, or a class where the clone is expanded.

J gene	clone size	V gene	D gene	CDR3 DNA	CDR3 protein
TRBJ2-5	NA	TRBV7-2	NA	TGTGCCAGCAGGTCGGGACGGCTGCAAGAGACCCAGTACTTC	CASRSGRLQETQYF
TRBJ2-1	NA	TRBV5-4	TRBD2	TGTGCCAGCAGCTTGGGGGGGGGAGTGTCCTACAATGAGCAGTTCTTC	CASSLGGGVSYNEQFF
TRBJ2-1	many	TRBV10-3	TRBD2	TGTGCCATCAGGGACTCCGGGACTAGCCCCTACAATGAGCAGTTCTTC	CAIRDSGTSPYNEQFF
TRBJ1-1	few	TRBV6-2/TRBV6-3	NA	TGTGCCAGCAGTTATGCGGGCGCGAACACTGAAGCTTTCTTT	CASSYAGANTEAFF
TRBJ2-1	many	TRBV6-2/TRBV6-3	NA	TGTGCCAGCAGTTACTCGATGGGGAACAATGAGCAGTTCTTC	CASSYSMGNNEQFF
TRBJ2-3	many	TRBV12-3/TRBV12-4	TRBD2	TGTGCCAGCAGTGCGACTAGCGGGAGTCGGGATACGCAGTATTTT	CASSATSGSRDTQYF
TRBJ1-1	NA	TRBV4-3	NA	TGCGCCAGCAGCCCTGGCGGGTTTAGTAGGAACACTGAAGCTTTCTTT	CASSPGGFSRNTEAFF
TRBJ2-1	many	TRBV12-3/TRBV12-4	NA	TGTGCCAGCAGTTTAGCGCAAGCGGGACAAAACAATGAGCAGTTCTTC	CASSLAQAGQNNEQFF
TRBJ2-7	NA	TRBV12-3/TRBV12-4	NA	TGTGCCAGCAGTTTAGGACGGGGGGCAGTAGGATCCTACGAGCAGTACTTC	CASSLGRGAVGSYEQYF
TRBJ1-5	NA	TRBV6-6	TRBD1	TGTGCCAGCAGTTACAACGGACAGGGGAATCAGCCCCAGCATTTT	CASSYNGQGNQPQHF